The TCR beta chain described here comes from a study of CD8 T cells in Susac syndrome. CDR1 is DFQATT and CDR2 is SNEGSKA in the germline V gene (reference sequence). V lost 6 bases, J lost 0 bases, and 15 bases lay in between. CDR3 length equals 14 residues. Healthy donors, matched for age and sex, constituted the control group. Negative isolation was used for CD8+ and CD4+ T cells and FACS enrichment for TEMRA cells. With random hexamers, reverse transcription was performed on roughly 0.5 to 1 ug of RNA. Amplification of TCR beta CDR3 used immunoSEQ multiplex PCR across 54 Vbeta and 13 Jbeta. MiXCR, run by TCRdb on the immunoSEQ multiplex PCR reads, gives a single entry per CDR3 protein. The table shows tens of thousands of distinct CDR3 sequences, with more than 80% occurring only once.

Sample: CD8+ T cells from PBMCs. This clonotype was obtained from a human donor in good health. The gene calls are TRBV20-1 and TRBJ2-7, with D uncertain. CDR3 sequence: CSAEDFGSSYEQYF. In nucleotides, the CDR3 is TGCAGTGCCGAAGATTTCGGTAGCTCCTACGAGCAGTACTTC.